The T cell receptor (beta chain) described here comes from a study of spatial heterogeneity in lung cancer. A remark on this clonotype: This may stem from a read error, because a much larger clone lies one nucleotide away.

Sample time point: blood at routine non-recurrence follow-up after resection. Tumor, nontumor lung or frozen PBMC supplied whole RNA that was sequenced unsorted. The V and J ends lost 2 bases and 7 bases respectively, with 11 bases between them. CDR3 size: 13 residues. Per germline, CDR1 MNHEY and CDR2 SMNVEV (reference sequence). TCRdb analysed the 5' RACE reads with MiXCR anew, one entry per CDR3 protein. Here the sample spans over 70,000 distinct CDR3 sequences, 8% to 10% being singletons. This TCR came from a female donor with early-stage non-small cell lung cancer. The chain is built from TRBV27 and TRBJ1-2; D gene uncertain. The material was PBMCs, obtained at follow-up. The CDR3 bases are TGTGCCAGCAGTTTAGACTACAGCGGTGGCTACACCTTC. Protein: CASSLDYSGGYTF.